A single sample is the source of the 15 T cell receptor beta chains below, sequenced in a study of neoadjuvant nivolumab and ipilimumab in lung cancer. The table came from immunoSEQ multiplex PCR; TCRdb's copy has only in-frame clones and leaves some out. The sample shows approximately 2,000 clones, 85% of them seen only once. The sequencing here drew on adjacent normal lung tissue, taken after neoadjuvant nivolumab, alone or with ipilimumab, at or shortly before surgery. The receptors shown here come from an adult with non-small cell lung cancer.

The rearrangement links TRBV28 to TRBJ2-1; D is ambiguous. V lost 6 bases and J 5 bases, leaving 11 bases between the germline ends. Germline lookup yields CDR1 MDHEN and CDR2 SYDVKM. The CDR3 contains 13 residues. CDR3 loop: CASRLGSNNEQFF. DNA for the CDR3: TGTGCCAGCAGGCTCGGCAGTAACAATGAGCAGTTCTTC.

The chain recombines TRBV19 with TRBJ2-3, with D perhaps matching TRBD1 (6 bases). This CDR3 is built from 13 residues. With 5 bases removed from V and 2 bases from J, the gap between germline ends came to 8 bases. The germline CDR1 and CDR2 sequences are LNHDA and SQIVND (reference sequence). The CDR3 loop reads CASSYRDTDTQYF. The CDR3 DNA sequence: TGTGCCAGTAGTTACAGGGACACAGATACGCAGTATTTT.

This clone was picked up one time. One end of the junction fails to match germline, which may point to a read error. This chain joins TRBV6-5 and TRBJ2-7, with 9 bases fitting TRBD2. The CDR3 has 13 residues. From germline, CDR1 is MNHEY and CDR2 SVGAGI. The CDR3 DNA reads as TGTTCCAGCGCGCGAGCGGGAGGTAGCGAGCAGTACTTC. This codes for CSSARAGGSEQYF.

The rearrangement links TRBV9 to TRBJ2-3, with 14 bases matching TRBD2. V was clipped by 0 bases and J by 0 bases; unmatched bases: 12. Germline V lookup: CDR1 SGDLS, CDR2 YYNGEE. This CDR3 is built from 21 residues. CDR3 loop: CASSVEGTSGSGITSTDTQYF. The CDR3 nucleotides are TGTGCCAGCAGCGTAGAAGGGACTAGCGGGAGTGGAATTACTAGCACAGATACGCAGTATTTT.

V and J are TRBV18 and TRBJ2-2, with D uncertain. CDR1 and CDR2 (germline): KGHSH, LQKENI. The V gene lost 5 bases and the J gene lost 2 bases, with 6 bases spanning the gap. This CDR3 has 13 residues. Here the CDR3 DNA reads TGTGCCAGCTCAGACGGTAACACCGGGGAGCTGTTTTTT. It translates to CASSDGNTGELFF.

This clone has just a few counts. The chain is built from TRBV16 and TRBJ1-5; D is unresolved. Deletions cut 2 bases from V and 6 bases from J, with 8 bases between. The CDR3 totals 13 residues. In germline, CDR1 is KGHSY, CDR2 FQNENV. CDR3 residues: CASSQDLSQPQHF. The CDR3, as DNA: TGTGCCAGCAGCCAAGATCTCAGTCAGCCCCAGCATTTT.

Only one count was recorded for this clone. This rearrangement joins TRBV5-5 to TRBJ1-1, with D possibly TRBD1 on 5 matching bases. The ends were cut back, 0 bases at V and 5 bases at J, with 11 bases in the middle. From germline, CDR1 is SGHKS and CDR2 YYEKEE (reference sequence). CDR3 size: 14 residues. The CDR3 nucleotides are TGTGCCAGCAGCTTGGCCCGGGGGGGGACTGAAGCTTTCTTT. Its protein is CASSLARGGTEAFF.

The V gene is TRBV5-1, the J gene TRBJ2-7, with D tentatively TRBD1 (6 bases). CDR3 length: 14 residues. Trimming pared 4 bases from V and 5 bases from J, leaving 16 bases between. Germline values: CDR1 SGHRS, CDR2 YFSETQ. For the CDR3, the DNA is TGCGCCAGCAGCCCGGAACAGGGTAGGAACGAGCAGTACTTC. Encoded protein: CASSPEQGRNEQYF. The variable domain in full, with the rest retrieved from reference TRBV5-1 and TRBJ2-7, is KAGVTQTPRYLIKTRGQQVTLSCSPISGHRSVSWYQQTPGQGLQFLFEYFSETQRNKGNFPGRFSGRQFSNSRSEMNVSTLELGDSALYLCASSPEQGRNEQYFGPGTRLTVT.

This rearrangement joins TRBV6-1 to TRBJ2-3; 7 bases agree with TRBD2. The CDR3 consists of 15 residues. CDR1 is MNHNS, CDR2 SASEGT, per germline. Germline trimming cut 8 bases from V and 7 bases from J; bases unmatched to any gene: 15. CDR3 nucleotides: TGTGCCAGCCGGCTTCTAGCGGCTGTCGGGTATACGCAGTATTTT. This encodes CASRLLAAVGYTQYF.

The V and J genes are TRBV7-9 and TRBJ2-1, with no clear D. Per germline, CDR1 SEHNR and CDR2 FQNEAQ (reference sequence). The V end lost 7 bases, the J end lost 1 base, and 11 bases lay between the germline ends. There are 14 residues in the CDR3. As DNA, the CDR3 is TGTGCCAGCATGGGTCGGAATTCCTACAATGAGCAGTTCTTC. Residues: CASMGRNSYNEQFF.

J is TRBJ2-1 and V is TRBV2, with 7 bases lining up with TRBD2. The germline CDR1 and CDR2 sequences are SNHLY and FYNNEI. Germline trimming cut 5 bases from V and 8 bases from J; bases unmatched to any gene: 9. The CDR3 runs to 14 residues. DNA of the CDR3: TGTGCCAGCAGTCCTTTACGGGAGGATGATGAGCAGTTCTTC. Protein product: CASSPLREDDEQFF.

V gene TRBV30 combines with J gene TRBJ1-2; weak D call: TRBD1 (5 bases). This CDR3 spans 14 amino acids. Between the trimmed V and J ends, which lost 4 bases and 5 bases, there was a span of 17 bases. Per germline, CDR1 GTSNPN and CDR2 SVGIG (reference sequence). CDR3 in amino acids: CAWTEAGSGYGYTF. CDR3 nucleotide sequence: TGTGCCTGGACCGAGGCAGGGTCAGGATATGGCTACACCTTC.

This clone appeared a single time. The chain is built from TRBV5-6 and TRBJ2-7, with TRBD2 matching over 8 bases. The junction had 9 bases not matched to a gene; V was cut back by 4 bases and J by 3 bases. Germline values: CDR1 SGHDT, CDR2 YYEEEE. The CDR3 spans 15 residues. The CDR3 here is CASSPTGRALYEQYF. The CDR3 DNA reads TGTGCCAGCAGCCCTACCGGGAGGGCCCTCTACGAGCAGTACTTC.

The CDR3 spells CASSYSSSGPYEQYF. CDR3 nucleotide sequence: TGTGCCAGCAGTTACTCGTCTAGCGGACCCTACGAGCAGTACTTC. The gene calls are TRBV6-5 and TRBJ2-7; 7 bases match TRBD2. V was clipped by 0 bases and J by 2 bases; unmatched bases: 4. This CDR3 is 15 amino acids long. Germline assignment: CDR1 MNHEY and CDR2 SVGAGI.

This chain joins TRBV5-1 and TRBJ1-4; tentative D call: TRBD1 (6 bases). With 0 bases removed from V and 8 bases from J, the gap between germline ends came to 20 bases. Per germline, CDR1 SGHRS and CDR2 YFSETQ. The CDR3 is 17 residues long. The CDR3 protein is CASSLEGRGGAGEKLFF. CDR3 bases: TGCGCCAGCAGCTTGGAGGGCAGGGGTGGCGCGGGGGAAAAACTGTTTTTT.